What follows are 22 T cell receptor beta chains derived from one specimen sequenced in a study of regulatory T cells in long-lasting Graves disease. The time point is: persistent/refractory GD, antithyroid drugs over 5 years with positive TRAb. PBMC-derived RNA was used for the TCR library. CDR3 regions were amplified by Arm-PCR using iRepertoire HTBI primers to build TCR beta libraries. TCRdb ran MiXCR on the multiplex PCR reads and lists one entry per CDR3 protein. There are roughly 300,000 distinct CDR3 sequences in the sample; 20% occur only once, and 29% lies in the top ten. Sequenced material: peripheral blood mononuclear cells (PBMCs), taken when the disease was refractory, from a patient treated with antithyroid drugs. The source is a female donor with Graves disease.

This clonotype turned up a few times. The chain is built from TRBV30 and TRBJ2-2, with D unresolved. CDR1 GTSNPN and CDR2 SVGIG come from the germline V gene (reference sequence). V lost 0 bases and J 6 bases, leaving 2 bases between the germline ends. The CDR3 length is 11 residues. Written as DNA, the CDR3 is TGTGCCTGGAGTGTAGCCGGGGAGCTGTTTTTT. It encodes CAWSVAGELFF.

This clonotype has more than one count but fewer than ten. The chain uses TRBV5-6 and TRBJ1-5; tentatively, D is TRBD1 (5 bases). CDR3 size: 15 residues. The ends were cut back, 4 bases at V and 3 bases at J, with 14 bases in the middle. Germline V gene data show CDR1 as SGHDT and CDR2 as YYEEEE. CDR3: CASSGGPVNNQPQHF. CDR3 in DNA: TGTGCCAGCAGCGGGGGACCAGTCAACAATCAGCCCCAGCATTTT.

Of note for this clonotype: This may come from a read error, since a much larger clone is one base off. V and J are TRBV5-6 and TRBJ2-7, with TRBD1 matching over 10 bases. Losses at the gene ends were 4 bases for V and 3 bases for J; bases not matched to a gene: 4. The CDR3 contains 14 residues. In germline, CDR1 is SGHDT, CDR2 YYEEEE. This chain's CDR3 is CASSNRDRGYEQYF. The DNA of the CDR3 is TGTGCCAGCAGCAACCGGGACAGGGGCTACGAGCAGTACTTC.

This clonotype was counted a few times. This rearrangement joins TRBV5-1 to TRBJ1-1; 9 bases match TRBD1. In germline, CDR1 is SGHRS, CDR2 YFSETQ. The CDR3 sequence is 15 residues long. V trimming: 4 bases; J trimming: 11 bases; junction bases outside the gene matches: 15. DNA for the CDR3: TGCGCCAGCAGCACAGGGGGACAGGGCCTTTCAGAGGCTTTCTTT. It codes for CASSTGGQGLSEAFF.

This clonotype has just a few counts. The junction differs from germline at one of its ends, possibly a read error. The chain recombines TRBV28 with TRBJ2-7; 8 bases are a match to TRBD2. There are 15 residues in the CDR3. The germline V gene encodes CDR1 MDHEN and CDR2 SYDVKM. The CDR3, as DNA: TGTGTCAGCAGGTCCGGGGGGGCGGGAGACTACGAGCAGTACTTC. Protein product: CVSRSGGAGDYEQYF.

This clonotype was picked up many times. The chain couples TRBV28 to TRBJ1-1, with a possible D match to TRBD1 (6 bases). The CDR3 runs 14 residues. The V end lost 2 bases, the J end lost 4 bases, and 11 bases lay between the germline ends. Germline lookup yields CDR1 MDHEN and CDR2 SYDVKM. The CDR3: CASSLQGPGTEAFF. CDR3 nucleotides: TGTGCCAGCAGTTTACAGGGGCCGGGCACTGAAGCTTTCTTT.

There are a few counts of this clonotype. The V call is TRBV19, the J call TRBJ1-3; D is uncertain. From germline, CDR1 is LNHDA and CDR2 SQIVND (reference sequence). The V end lost 8 bases, the J end lost 4 bases, and 18 bases lay between the germline ends. The CDR3 length is 15 residues. Here the CDR3 DNA reads TGTGCCAGTGCGACGGACGGTAGGACGGGAAACACCATATATTTT. Protein product: CASATDGRTGNTIYF.

This clonotype has a handful of counts. V and J are TRBV20-1 and TRBJ2-7; D is unresolved. The V end was cut by 1 base, the J end by 3 bases, with 7 bases between. The CDR3 runs 12 residues. Looked up from germline, CDR1 is DFQATT and CDR2 is SNEGSKA (reference sequence). The CDR3 is CSARGNSYEQYF. The CDR3 DNA sequence: TGCAGTGCTAGAGGGAACAGCTACGAGCAGTACTTC.

This clonotype came up many times. The chain uses TRBV6-1 and TRBJ2-7, with TRBD1 as a possible D gene (5 bases). CDR1 and CDR2 (germline): MNHNS, SASEGT. The germline V and J ends were trimmed by 10 bases and 0 bases, with 19 bases remaining between them. The CDR3 extends over 15 amino acids. The CDR3 here is CATPPYDDSSYEQYF. The CDR3 bases are TGTGCCACCCCTCCCTATGACGACAGCTCCTACGAGCAGTACTTC.

Here the CDR3 DNA reads TGCGCCAGCAGCCAATTGGGACAGGGGATCGATGGCTACACCTTC. Encoded protein: CASSQLGQGIDGYTF. The chain couples TRBV4-3 to TRBJ1-2; the match to TRBD1 covers 10 bases. Trimming took 2 bases from V and 6 from J; bases not matched to a gene: 6. Germline V gene lookup returns CDR1 LGHNA and CDR2 YSLEER. The length of the CDR3 is 15 residues.

This rearrangement joins TRBV6-5 to TRBJ1-2; perhaps TRBD1 as D (6 bases). V was shortened by 2 bases and J by 6 bases, with 16 bases between the two germline ends. The CDR3 has 15 residues. Germline CDR1 and CDR2: MNHEY and SVGAGI. The CDR3 is CASSYGITGYNGYTF. CDR3 DNA: TGTGCCAGCAGTTACGGAATAACAGGGTATAATGGCTACACCTTC.

This clonotype was found many times. The rearrangement uses TRBV11-3 and TRBJ1-2, with D unclear. Germline V lookup: CDR1 SGHNT, CDR2 YENEEA. Trimming removed 5 bases from V and 4 bases from J, with 17 bases in between. The CDR3 covers 15 residues. This CDR3 is CASSLGGREGYGYTF. CDR3 coding DNA: TGTGCCAGCAGCCTAGGAGGGCGGGAAGGCTATGGCTACACCTTC.

The chain links TRBV20-1 to TRBJ2-3, with D possibly being TRBD2 (6 bases). The CDR3 length is 13 residues. The ends were cut back, 5 bases at V and 4 bases at J, with 13 bases in the middle. CDR1 DFQATT and CDR2 SNEGSKA come from the germline V gene (reference sequence). The CDR3 loop reads CSAGLLPPDTQYF. The CDR3 bases are TGCAGTGCTGGACTACTCCCCCCAGATACGCAGTATTTT.

This clonotype showed up just a few times. The rearrangement uses TRBV4-1 and TRBJ1-2; perhaps TRBD1 as D (5 bases). This CDR3 is built from 15 residues. Trimming stripped 0 bases from V and 4 bases from J, with 12 bases between. Germline V gives CDR1 MGHRA, CDR2 YSYEKL. In nucleotides, the CDR3 is TGCGCCAGCAGCCAAGAGAATACGGGGCCCTATGGCTACACCTTC. It specifies CASSQENTGPYGYTF.

This clonotype was counted many times. The chain has TRBV3-1 and TRBJ1-4; D is undetermined. This CDR3 region has 13 residues. Between the trimmed V and J ends, which lost 5 bases and 7 bases, there was a span of 11 bases. Germline V CDR1 and CDR2: LGHDT, YNNKEL (reference sequence). This chain's CDR3 is CASSLREGEKLFF. CDR3 coding DNA: TGTGCCAGCAGCTTGAGGGAGGGTGAAAAACTGTTTTTT.

This clonotype was seen repeatedly, ten times or more. The V call is TRBV6-2 or TRBV6-3, the J call TRBJ2-5; D remains ambiguous. The V and J ends lost 5 bases and 3 bases respectively, with 10 bases between them. Germline-derived CDR1 and CDR2 are MNHEY and SVGEGT. The CDR3 contains 13 residues. In DNA form, the CDR3 reads TGTGCCAGCAGTGAAGGCGGTAAAGAGACCCAGTACTTC. Its translation is CASSEGGKETQYF.

This clonotype was observed at least ten times. The chain combines TRBV12-3 or TRBV12-4 with TRBJ1-5, with TRBD1 matching 10 bases. Germline trimming cut 7 bases from V and 3 bases from J; bases unmatched to any gene: 12. This CDR3 comprises 17 residues. Here the CDR3 reads CASTLGQGIGDNQPQHF. The CDR3, as DNA: TGTGCCAGCACTCTGGGACAGGGGATAGGTGACAATCAGCCCCAGCATTTT.

The sample holds many counts of this clonotype. The chain combines TRBV28 with TRBJ2-7, with a possible D match to TRBD1 (5 bases). From germline, CDR1 is MDHEN and CDR2 SYDVKM. V shed 4 bases and J shed 5 bases, with 15 bases lying between them. CDR3 length: 14 residues. CDR3 residues: CASSYSGWINEQYF. As DNA, the CDR3 is TGTGCCAGCAGTTACTCAGGGTGGATCAACGAGCAGTACTTC.

This clonotype showed up many times. V and J are TRBV10-3 and TRBJ1-1, with 7 bases matching TRBD1. The junction had 10 bases not matched to a gene; V was cut back by 2 bases and J by 10 bases. The length of the CDR3 is 14 residues. In germline, CDR1 is ENHRY, CDR2 SYGVKD. CDR3: CAISEDGGGGGAFF. The CDR3 nucleotides read TGTGCCATCAGTGAGGATGGAGGGGGCGGGGGAGCTTTCTTT.

This clonotype appeared a few times. This chain uses TRBV6-1 with TRBJ1-1; D gene ambiguous. Trimming pared 7 bases from V and 2 bases from J, leaving 14 bases between. Looked up from germline, CDR1 is MNHNS and CDR2 is SASEGT. The length of the CDR3 is 14 residues. The DNA of the CDR3 is TGTGCCAGCACTCCCCCCCAGGTAAACACTGAAGCTTTCTTT. Its translation: CASTPPQVNTEAFF.

There are many counts of this clonotype. This chain uses TRBV2 with TRBJ1-4; D is undetermined. From germline, CDR1 is SNHLY and CDR2 FYNNEI. V was shortened by 6 bases and J by 14 bases, with 16 bases between the two germline ends. This CDR3 is 12 amino acids long. CDR3: CASRVSADPLFF. CDR3 nucleotide sequence: TGTGCCAGCAGGGTCTCCGCCGACCCGCTGTTTTTT.

The V gene is TRBV12-3 or TRBV12-4, the J gene TRBJ2-7, with D maybe TRBD1 (6 bases). Trimming pared 1 base from V and 5 bases from J, leaving 15 bases between. The CDR3 loop spans 15 amino acids. The CDR3 sequence: CASSLELSGVDEQYF. The CDR3 DNA follows: TGTGCCAGCAGTTTAGAGTTGTCAGGGGTTGACGAGCAGTACTTC.